Sequencing of this T cell receptor beta chain was carried out in a study of cytomegalovirus exposure and HLA in healthy donors. The study, taken as a whole, reports: An observed cluster of highly shared sequence variants was recorded as a likely sequencing artifact.

This CDR3 contains 12 residues. CDR1 is ENHRY, CDR2 SYGVKD, per germline. Deletions cut 3 bases from V and 5 bases from J, with 7 bases between. Remarks on this clone: What it binds is not known.

Researchers ran the PCR with 60 Vbeta and 13 Jbeta primers. The assay was immunoSEQ multiplex PCR, and TCRdb's table has in-frame clones only and misses some. The repertoire holds fewer than 200,000 clones, 80% seen once, with 0.65% to 0.75% in the top ten. This clonotype originated in a boy younger than 18 in good health and CMV-seronegative. The material sequenced was PBMCs. This chain joins TRBV10-3 and TRBJ2-5, with D unclear. The CDR3 DNA follows: TGTGCCATCAGTGAACCACGGGAGACCCAGTACTTC. It specifies CAISEPRETQYF.